This T cell receptor (beta chain) was observed in a study of OX40 agonist ivuxolimab in advanced cancers. Here immunoSEQ multiplex PCR was the method, and the copy in TCRdb shows in-frame clones only, minus some. The sample carries some 76,000 clones, about 80% recorded once. Germline CDR1 MNHNY, CDR2 SVGAGI (reference sequence). The CDR3 is 16 residues long. The junction had 3 bases not matched to a gene; V was cut back by 0 bases and J by 5 bases. At cycle 4 day 1, cycle 7 day 1, and baseline, blood was sampled. This chain connects TRBV6-6 to TRBJ2-5, with 13 bases matching TRBD2. The specimen was CD4+ or CD8+ T cells sorted from blood, collected in a trial of the OX40 agonist ivuxolimab. The sequence derives from an adult with an advanced solid tumor such as melanoma, head and neck, liver or kidney cancer. CDR3 region: CASSYSWTSGSETQYF. In DNA, the CDR3 is TGTGCCAGCAGTTACTCATGGACTAGCGGGAGTGAGACCCAGTACTTC.